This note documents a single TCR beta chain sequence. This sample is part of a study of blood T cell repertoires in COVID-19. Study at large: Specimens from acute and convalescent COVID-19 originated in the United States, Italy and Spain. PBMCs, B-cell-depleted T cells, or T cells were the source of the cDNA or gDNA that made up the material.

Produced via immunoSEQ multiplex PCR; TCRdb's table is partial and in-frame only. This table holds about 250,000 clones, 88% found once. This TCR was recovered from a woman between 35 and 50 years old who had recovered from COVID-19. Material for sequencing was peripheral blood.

CDR3 in DNA: TGTGCCAGCAGCCGAACTAGCGGGAGGACAGAGACCCAGTACTTC. Amino acids: CASSRTSGRTETQYF. The gene calls are TRBV9 and TRBJ2-5; 12 bases align to TRBD2. The junction had 5 bases not matched to a gene; V was cut back by 4 bases and J by 4 bases. The CDR3 sequence is 15 residues long. The germline V gene has CDR1 SGDLS and CDR2 YYNGEE.